The clone carrying this T cell receptor beta chain showed up many times. Its antigen is currently unknown. Amplification of TCR beta CDR3 regions used RNA as the template. An initial round of RT-PCR targeting the TCR CDR3 relied on the HTBI primer set. TCRdb re-called the multiplex PCR reads through MiXCR, storing one row per CDR3 protein. The profile shows under 350,000 distinct CDR3 sequences, around 23% of them singletons. These data belong to a study of T cells in Graves' hyperthyroidism and ophthalmopathy. General study findings and limits: Among thyroid clonotypes expanded above 0.001, most also appeared in blood.

The V end lost 8 bases, the J end lost 4 bases, and 14 bases lay between the germline ends. The CDR3 consists of 14 residues. Patients aged 18 to 65 had newly diagnosed hyperthyroidism lasting under 2 months. Orbital computed tomography, thyroid ultrasound, serum thyroxine and TRAb, and clinical symptoms together informed the diagnoses. PBMCs were collected from an approximately 9.5 ml volume of fresh peripheral blood. Sequenced material: blood. The J gene is TRBJ2-2, the V gene TRBV12-3 or TRBV12-4; possible D gene TRBD1, 5 bases. This clonotype originated in a woman aged 50 to 60 with Graves' hyperthyroidism. The chain's CDR3 is CASVLGAGTGELFF. The CDR3 region has the DNA TGTGCCAGCGTCCTTGGGGCAGGCACCGGGGAGCTGTTTTTT.